This T cell receptor (beta chain) was sequenced in a study of persistence of HIV-infected CD4 T cells (TCRdb year 2020). Concerning the study at large: Participants had been on suppressive ART for a median of around 8 years. Peripheral blood samples of up to roughly 200 mL were collected at multiple time points, except for a couple of participants, who underwent leukapheresis at a single time point. Anti-CD3/anti-CD28 stimulation activated a higher proportion of cells, with a lower memory fraction, than antigen stimulation. The study isolated CMV- and HIV-1 Gag-responding CD4+ T cells from ART-treated individuals to examine antigen-driven clonal expansion of HIV-1-infected cells. The clonality of all cells in each sorted population was assessed by TCRbeta sequencing, whereas the clonality of infected cells was assessed by proviral sequencing. Cross-participant TCR cluster analysis included roughly 8 participants for CMV and 6 or 7 participants for Gag.

Comments on this clone: The antigen this receptor binds is unknown. Base qualities are not at hand, and no much larger clone is one base apart.

Beyond this particular receptor, the publication reports: A correlation was observed between TCR oligoclonality and proviral oligoclonality within the same sorted populations. Because the TCR analyses were done in bulk, restricting them to just the rare CMV-responding cells that actually carried HIV-1 proviruses was not possible. Few individuals were included in the study, and only a limited range of antigens was tested. Antigen-responding cells were enriched for degenerate expanded CDR3beta sequences, which suggests convergent selection of CD4+ responses to CMV and Gag. Significantly lower TCRbeta richness was observed in CMV- and Gag-responding cells than in anti-CD3/anti-CD28-responding cells, and higher oligoclonality was observed in CMV-responding cells than in CD3/CD28-stimulated and Gag-responding cells.

The treatment or condition label on this specimen signifies: suppressive antiretroviral therapy. Cells were stimulated with anti-CD3/anti-CD28 magnetic beads as a nonspecific positive control representing the CD4+ T cell repertoire. CD4+ T cells that responded were sorted based on upregulation of both CD40 ligand and CD69. Participants were HIV-1-infected adults who started suppressive ART during chronic infection. For at least 4 years, participants had undetectable plasma HIV-1 RNA, below 50 copies/mL. To be included, a participant needed positive CMV serology and a CD4+ T cell count above 400 cells/uL. Before stimulation, PBMCs were isolated using density centrifugation and then depleted of CD8+ T cells. CD8-depleted PBMCs were stimulated for about 17 hours with anti-CD28/CD49d costimulation, CD40-blocking antibody and enfuvirtide to prevent new infections. Cells were sorted on a Beckman Coulter MoFlo Legacy or XDP sorter, with propidium iodide excluding dead cells. Genomic DNA was extracted with the QIAamp DNA Mini Kit for samples above one million cells, otherwise with the Quick-DNA Microprep Kit.

Via the germline V gene, CDR1 is SGDLS and CDR2 YYNGEE. Germline trimming amounts to 3 bases on V and 7 bases on J, with 6 as the count of junction bases outside the gene matches. Reading from cysteine to phenylalanine, the CDR3 counts 15 amino acids. The read is trimmed to its CDR3 DNA, 45 bases read in frame from base 1. TCRbeta repertoires were sequenced from genomic DNA with the immunoSEQ hsTCRB assay version 4 in survey mode. Genomic DNA was diluted to roughly 9.3 ng/uL, and up to 1 ug per sample was used for TCRbeta sequencing. Under the source paper's analysis protocol: TCRbeta data analysis was done in ImmunoSeq Analyzer 3.0, and diversity was calculated on productive nucleotide rearrangements. Lower-bound TCR diversity was estimated with the improved Chao index, and clonality with the Gini coefficient using the Immunarch R package. Different nucleotide rearrangements encoding the same CDR3beta amino acid sequence were counted as distinct clonotypes. Differential abundance analysis identified TCRbeta sequences significantly enriched in antigen-responding cells relative to anti-CD3/anti-CD28-activated cells. GLIPH2 grouped TCRs by predicted peptide-MHC specificity, both within each participant and across combined participant data sets. TCRdb took this table from immuneACCESS and kept in-frame rearrangements with V and J called. Such tables lack part of the clones; where checked against another copy, unresolved V genes explain under half of the gap, and the rest is unexplained. V and J calls and clone size are those listed in that table; D and trimming were worked out from the DNA. In all, the sample holds some 50,000 clones, and about nine tenths of those were seen once. About 3.5% of the sample is held by the ten biggest clonotypes.

The V gene is TRBV9 and the J gene is TRBJ2-1; 11 central bases correspond to TRBD2. The receptor comes from an adult woman with HIV who was CMV-seropositive. The source material was CD4+ T cells sorted from PBMCs after approximately 18-hour stimulation, sampled from a patient who received antiretroviral therapy. Explained via the paper, the cell subset or site label denotes: CD40L+CD69+ CD4 T cells responding to anti-CD3/anti-CD28 beads, representing the overall repertoire. This receptor has the CDR3 CASSGRIAGGNEQFF. Read as DNA, the sequence is TGTGCCAGCAGCGGGAGAATAGCGGGGGGGAATGAGCAGTTCTTC.